These T cell receptor beta chains were read from a single sample in a study of Ad26.COV2.S vaccination and SARS-CoV-2 variants. Here immunoSEQ multiplex PCR was the method, and the copy in TCRdb shows in-frame clones only, minus some. This repertoire shows about 350,000 clones, 88% found once; its top ten account for 6.4%. This specimen consisted of peripheral blood, obtained in a trial of Ad26.COV2.S vaccine versus placebo. These receptors all stem from a person aged 18 to 65 who received the Ad26.COV2.S COVID-19 vaccine or a placebo. The CDR3 runs from the conserved cysteine through the conserved F or W. A D gene is named only where the DNA matches it firmly. Clone size is given for some rows only: seen once, a few or many times, or a class if the clone is expanded.

-	TRBV19	TRBJ1-2	-	CASSIGRPYGYTF	TGTGCCAGTAGTATAGGGAGACCCTATGGCTACACCTTC
-	TRBV30	TRBJ2-7	-	CAWSVPRGVGQYF	TGTGCCTGGAGTGTACCTCGGGGAGTCGGTCAGTACTTC
-	TRBV19	TRBJ1-5	few	CASSGTAANQPQHF	TGTGCCAGTAGCGGGACGGCGGCGAATCAGCCCCAGCATTTT
TRBD2	TRBV6-1	TRBJ2-5	-	CASSEYGTSGRAVEETQYF	TGTGCCAGCAGTGAATATGGGACTAGCGGGAGGGCCGTAGAAGAGACCCAGTACTTC
-	TRBV19	TRBJ1-5	-	CASSIGDLPNQPQHF	TGTGCCAGTAGTATTGGGGACCTACCGAATCAGCCCCAGCATTTT
TRBD1	TRBV28	TRBJ1-2	-	CASRTGGLIGYTF	TGTGCCAGCAGGACAGGGGGTCTAATTGGCTACACCTTC
-	TRBV7-9	TRBJ2-5	-	CASSPRARIGETQYF	TGTGCCAGCAGCCCACGGGCCCGAATCGGAGAGACCCAGTACTTC
TRBD1	TRBV7-2	TRBJ1-6	-	CASVTSRDSFSPLHF	TGTGCCAGCGTCACTTCGCGGGACAGTTTTTCACCCCTCCACTTT
TRBD1	TRBV5-1	TRBJ1-1	-	CASRQLDRADTEAFF	TGCGCCAGCAGACAATTGGACAGGGCGGACACTGAAGCTTTCTTT
TRBD2	TRBV3-1/TRBV3-2	TRBJ2-1	once	CASSQLRLAPTLNEQFF	TGTGCCAGCAGCCAGCTCCGACTAGCTCCAACTCTCAATGAGCAGTTCTTC
TRBD1	TRBV7-2	TRBJ2-7	-	CASSTRQGYEQYF	TGTGCCAGCAGCACCCGACAGGGGTACGAGCAGTACTTC
-	TRBV13	TRBJ2-7	-	CASSWTTNYEQYF	TGTGCCAGCAGTTGGACCACCAACTACGAGCAGTACTTC
TRBD1	TRBV6-5	TRBJ1-4	-	CASSSGGHIGEKLFF	TGTGCCAGCAGCTCAGGGGGGCACATAGGTGAAAAACTGTTTTTT
-	TRBV6-6	TRBJ2-3	few	CASSYYEVTDTQYF	TGTGCCAGCAGTTACTATGAAGTCACAGATACGCAGTATTTT
-	TRBV9	TRBJ2-2	-	CASSTLPIATGELFF	TGTGCCAGCAGCACCCTGCCGATAGCCACCGGGGAGCTGTTTTTT
-	TRBV5-8	TRBJ2-2	-	CASSLRNTGELFF	TGTGCCAGCAGCTTGAGGAACACCGGGGAGCTGTTTTTT
TRBD2	TRBV2	TRBJ2-3	-	CASRKGGTSGSTDTQYF	TGTGCCAGCAGAAAAGGGGGGACTAGCGGGAGCACAGATACGCAGTATTTT
-	TRBV29-1	TRBJ1-1	once	CSVEVFSAVGAFF	TGCAGCGTTGAAGTGTTCTCAGCAGTTGGGGCTTTCTTT
-	TRBV7-9	TRBJ2-1	-	CASILPQGGSYNEQFF	TGTGCCAGCATCCTACCTCAGGGTGGCTCCTACAATGAGCAGTTCTTC
TRBD1	TRBV28	TRBJ2-7	-	CASRGQGAFYEQYF	TGTGCCAGCAGGGGACAGGGGGCGTTCTACGAGCAGTACTTC
-	TRBV7-6	TRBJ1-2	-	CASSLAGVSNYGYTF	TGTGCCAGCAGCTTGGCCGGGGTTTCTAACTATGGCTACACCTTC
TRBD1	TRBV6-6	TRBJ2-5	-	CASRDTGAGETQYF	TGTGCCAGCAGAGATACAGGGGCAGGGGAGACCCAGTACTTC
TRBD2	TRBV19	TRBJ2-2	-	CASSIPAGFTGELFF	TGTGCCAGTAGTATCCCAGCGGGGTTCACCGGGGAGCTGTTTTTT
-	TRBV4-1	TRBJ2-7	-	CASSQEDRYSYEQYF	TGCGCCAGCAGCCAAGAAGACAGATACTCCTACGAGCAGTACTTC
TRBD2	TRBV19	TRBJ2-7	few	CASHGLAGPYEQYF	TGTGCCAGTCACGGACTAGCGGGTCCCTACGAGCAGTACTTC
-	TRBV28	TRBJ2-7	-	CASSLSVGEQYF	TGTGCCAGCAGTCTCTCGGTCGGCGAGCAGTACTTC
-	TRBV12-3/TRBV12-4	TRBJ2-7	-	CASSPDSYEQYF	TGTGCCAGCAGCCCCGACTCCTACGAGCAGTACTTC
TRBD2	TRBV7-2	TRBJ2-1	-	CASRETSGGAGEQFF	TGTGCCAGCAGAGAGACTAGCGGGGGGGCTGGCGAGCAGTTCTTC
-	TRBV3-1/TRBV3-2	TRBJ2-7	-	CASSQTGNEQYF	TGTGCCAGCAGCCAGACAGGAAACGAGCAGTACTTC
TRBD2	TRBV28	TRBJ2-1	-	CASSPRTSTNLDNEQFF	TGTGCCAGCAGTCCTCGGACTAGCACAAATTTAGACAATGAGCAGTTCTTC
-	TRBV4-2	TRBJ2-7	-	CASSQVEGRDEQYF	TGTGCCAGCAGCCAAGTTGAGGGTAGGGACGAGCAGTACTTC
-	TRBV29-1	TRBJ1-2	-	CSVEHSGQRLSGYTF	TGCAGCGTTGAACATAGCGGACAGCGACTGTCTGGCTACACCTTC
-	TRBV15	TRBJ1-5	-	CATSRDGTGSNQPQHF	TGTGCCACCAGCAGAGATGGAACAGGGAGCAATCAGCCCCAGCATTTT
-	TRBV5-6	TRBJ2-5	-	CASSFGWVQETQYF	TGTGCCAGCAGCTTTGGGTGGGTTCAAGAGACCCAGTACTTC
-	TRBV4-2	TRBJ1-6	-	CASSPDRQYHSPLHF	TGTGCCAGCAGCCCCGACAGACAATATCATTCACCCCTCCACTTT
TRBD1	TRBV7-9	TRBJ1-2	once	CASSPGGSGYTF	TGTGCCAGCAGTCCAGGGGGATCTGGCTACACCTTC
TRBD1	TRBV29-1	TRBJ2-1	-	CSVTRTGGRNEQFF	TGCAGCGTGACCCGGACAGGGGGCCGCAATGAGCAGTTCTTC
-	TRBV9	TRBJ1-5	few	CASSVDGAPNQPQHF	TGTGCCAGCAGCGTAGACGGGGCTCCCAATCAGCCCCAGCATTTT
-	TRBV6-6	TRBJ2-7	-	CASSIAEATYEQYF	TGTGCCAGCAGTATAGCGGAGGCCACCTACGAGCAGTACTTC
TRBD1	TRBV7-9	TRBJ1-5	once	CASSLGQGEAQPQHF	TGTGCCAGCAGCTTAGGGCAGGGGGAGGCTCAGCCCCAGCATTTT
-	TRBV6-5	TRBJ1-4	-	CASSIHTRREEKLFF	TGTGCCAGCAGTATCCACACCCGGCGAGAAGAAAAACTGTTTTTT
-	TRBV19	TRBJ2-1	-	CASIIRAGYNEQFF	TGTGCCAGTATTATCAGGGCAGGCTACAATGAGCAGTTCTTC
-	TRBV15	TRBJ1-5	-	CATTQDSSNQPQHF	TGTGCCACCACCCAGGACAGTAGCAATCAGCCCCAGCATTTT
TRBD2	TRBV6-4	TRBJ2-2	-	CASSDSTGGGAGELFF	TGTGCCAGCAGTGACTCGACGGGAGGTGGGGCTGGGGAGCTGTTTTTT
-	TRBV25-1	TRBJ1-5	-	CASSATGVGQPQHF	TGTGCCAGCAGTGCGACGGGGGTGGGTCAGCCCCAGCATTTT
-	TRBV5-5	TRBJ2-7	-	CASSSSTGRDYEQYF	TGTGCCAGCAGCTCCTCGACAGGGAGGGACTACGAGCAGTACTTC
TRBD1	TRBV5-1	TRBJ2-7	-	CASSGRDRATEQYF	TGCGCCAGCAGCGGCCGGGACAGGGCTACCGAGCAGTACTTC
-	TRBV12-3/TRBV12-4	TRBJ1-6	once	CASSLGPRSPLHF	TGTGCCAGCAGTTTAGGTCCGAGGTCACCCCTCCACTTT
TRBD2	TRBV4-3	TRBJ2-5	-	CASSQEAGGETQYF	TGCGCCAGCAGCCAAGAAGCGGGAGGGGAGACCCAGTACTTC
TRBD2	TRBV4-3	TRBJ2-1	-	CASSQGGLADEQFF	TGCGCCAGCAGCCAGGGGGGACTAGCTGATGAGCAGTTCTTC
-	TRBV7-9	TRBJ2-6	-	CASSLGGSRAGANVLTF	TGTGCCAGCAGCTTAGGAGGATCAAGGGCTGGGGCCAACGTCCTGACTTTC
-	TRBV6-2/TRBV6-3	TRBJ2-3	-	CASSLEVPTDTQYF	TGTGCCAGCAGTCTCGAGGTCCCCACAGATACGCAGTATTTT
-	TRBV7-2	TRBJ2-7	-	CASSQFGGSYEQYF	TGTGCCAGCAGTCAATTCGGCGGTTCCTACGAGCAGTACTTC
-	TRBV12-3/TRBV12-4	TRBJ1-5	-	CASEGAGQPQHF	TGTGCCAGCGAAGGTGCGGGACAGCCCCAGCATTTT
TRBD2	TRBV9	TRBJ2-2	-	CASSVSGDTGELFF	TGTGCCAGCAGCGTGAGCGGGGATACCGGGGAGCTGTTTTTT
-	TRBV7-8	TRBJ2-7	few	CASSALALSYEQYF	TGTGCCAGCAGCGCTCTAGCGCTCTCCTACGAGCAGTACTTC
TRBD1	TRBV4-3	TRBJ2-7	-	CASSQDSRQGAYEQYF	TGCGCCAGCAGCCAAGATAGTCGACAGGGGGCTTACGAGCAGTACTTC
-	TRBV28	TRBJ2-7	-	CASSLGWGAYEQYF	TGTGCCAGCAGTTTAGGTTGGGGCGCCTACGAGCAGTACTTC
TRBD1	TRBV3-1/TRBV3-2	TRBJ1-2	-	CASSGGTVSNYGYTF	TGTGCCAGCAGCGGAGGGACAGTGAGTAACTATGGCTACACCTTC
-	TRBV6-5	TRBJ2-5	-	CASSYGVPGETQYF	TGTGCCAGCAGTTACGGTGTTCCTGGAGAGACCCAGTACTTC